This T cell receptor beta chain was obtained from a study of T cells in narcolepsy. Study-wide background: Patients with NT1 or NT2 and healthy control donors were enrolled. Study results and limitations: HCRT-specific and TRIB2-specific autoreactive clonotypes appeared among same-patient CSF and blood CD4+ clonotypes. Reportedly, autoreactive clonotypes were serially detected in patients' blood but not controls'. In some patient and control memory CD4+ samples, autoreactive clones were absent.

As concerns this clone: Its antigen is not identified.

The CDR3 totals 17 residues. With 5 bases removed from V and 0 bases from J, the gap between germline ends came to 18 bases. CDR1 is SGHRS and CDR2 is YFSETQ in the germline V gene. Here immunoSEQ multiplex PCR was the method, and the copy in TCRdb shows in-frame clones only, minus some. Among about 17,000 clones listed, 70% to 90% were seen once. This clonotype originated in a human donor in good health. Sequencing used memory (CD45RA-) CD4+ T cells from blood. The chain employs TRBV5-1 and TRBJ2-1, with D possibly being TRBD1 or TRBD2 (6 bases each). The CDR3 sequence is CASRREGGFGSYNEQFF. The CDR3 DNA sequence: TGCGCCAGCAGGAGAGAGGGGGGTTTTGGCTCCTACAATGAGCAGTTCTTC.